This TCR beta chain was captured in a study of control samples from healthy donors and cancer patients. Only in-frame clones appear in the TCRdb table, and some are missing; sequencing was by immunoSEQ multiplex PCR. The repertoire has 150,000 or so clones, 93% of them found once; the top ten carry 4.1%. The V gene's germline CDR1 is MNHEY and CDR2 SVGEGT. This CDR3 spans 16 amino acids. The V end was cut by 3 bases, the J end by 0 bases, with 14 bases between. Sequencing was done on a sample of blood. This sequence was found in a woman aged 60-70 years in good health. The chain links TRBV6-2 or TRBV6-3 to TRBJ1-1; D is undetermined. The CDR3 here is CASSYYSPPLNTEAFF. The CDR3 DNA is TGTGCCAGCAGTTATTACAGCCCTCCCCTGAACACTGAAGCTTTCTTT.